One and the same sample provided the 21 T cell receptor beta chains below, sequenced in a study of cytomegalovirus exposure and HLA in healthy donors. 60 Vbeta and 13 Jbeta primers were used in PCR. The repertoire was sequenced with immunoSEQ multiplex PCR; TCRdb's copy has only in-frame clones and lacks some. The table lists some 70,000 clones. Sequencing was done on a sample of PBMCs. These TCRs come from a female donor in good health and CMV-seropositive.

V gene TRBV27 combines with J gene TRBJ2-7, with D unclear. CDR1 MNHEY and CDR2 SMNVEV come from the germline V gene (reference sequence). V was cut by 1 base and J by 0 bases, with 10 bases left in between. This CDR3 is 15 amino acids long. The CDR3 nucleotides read TGTGCCAGCAGTTTATACAGTATCCCCTCCTACGAGCAGTACTTC. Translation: CASSLYSIPSYEQYF.

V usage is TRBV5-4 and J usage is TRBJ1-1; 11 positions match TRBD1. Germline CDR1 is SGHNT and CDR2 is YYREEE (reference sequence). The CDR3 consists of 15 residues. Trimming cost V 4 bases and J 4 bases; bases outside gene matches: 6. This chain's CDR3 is CASSGAGTGGTEAFF. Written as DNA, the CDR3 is TGTGCCAGCAGCGGTGCCGGGACAGGGGGCACTGAAGCTTTCTTT. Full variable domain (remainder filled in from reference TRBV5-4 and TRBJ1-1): ETGVTQSPTHLIKTRGQQVTLRCSSQSGHNTVSWYQQALGQGPQFIFQYYREEENGRGNFPPRFSGLQFPNYSSELNVNALELDDSALYLCASSGAGTGGTEAFFGQGTRLTVV.

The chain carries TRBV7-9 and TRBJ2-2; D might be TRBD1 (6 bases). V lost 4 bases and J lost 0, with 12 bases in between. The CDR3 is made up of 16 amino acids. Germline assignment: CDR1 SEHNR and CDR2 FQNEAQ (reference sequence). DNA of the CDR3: TGTGCCAGCAGCTCCTTCGGGACACCGAACACCGGGGAGCTGTTTTTT. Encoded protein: CASSSFGTPNTGELFF.

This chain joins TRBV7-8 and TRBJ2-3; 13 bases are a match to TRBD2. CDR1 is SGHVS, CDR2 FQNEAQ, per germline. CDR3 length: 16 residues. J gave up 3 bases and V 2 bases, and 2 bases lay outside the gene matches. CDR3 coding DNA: TGTGCCAGCAGCTTAAGACTAGCGGGAGGAACAGATACGCAGTATTTT. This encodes CASSLRLAGGTDTQYF.

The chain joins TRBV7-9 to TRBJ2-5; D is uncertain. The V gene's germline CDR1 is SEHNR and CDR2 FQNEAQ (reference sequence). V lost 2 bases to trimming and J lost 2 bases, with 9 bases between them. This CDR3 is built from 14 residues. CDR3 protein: CASSLLGSQETQYF. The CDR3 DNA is TGTGCCAGCAGCTTATTGGGCAGTCAAGAGACCCAGTACTTC.

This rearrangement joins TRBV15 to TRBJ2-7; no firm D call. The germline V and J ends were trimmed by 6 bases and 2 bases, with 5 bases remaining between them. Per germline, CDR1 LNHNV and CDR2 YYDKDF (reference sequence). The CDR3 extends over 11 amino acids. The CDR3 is CATRLAYEQYF. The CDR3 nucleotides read TGTGCCACCAGACTCGCCTACGAGCAGTACTTC.

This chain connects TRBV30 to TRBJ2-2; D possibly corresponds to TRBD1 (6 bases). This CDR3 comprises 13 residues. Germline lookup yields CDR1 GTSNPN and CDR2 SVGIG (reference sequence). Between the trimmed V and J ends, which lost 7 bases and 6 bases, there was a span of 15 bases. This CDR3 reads CASGQRESGELFF. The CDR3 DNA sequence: TGTGCCTCCGGACAGCGCGAGTCCGGGGAGCTGTTTTTT. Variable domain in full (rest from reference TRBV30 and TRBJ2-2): SQTIHQWPATLVQPVGSPLSLECTVEGTSNPNLYWYRQAAGRGLQLLFYSVGIGQISSEVPQNLSASRPQDRQFILSSKKLLLSDSGFYLCASGQRESGELFFGEGSRLTVL.

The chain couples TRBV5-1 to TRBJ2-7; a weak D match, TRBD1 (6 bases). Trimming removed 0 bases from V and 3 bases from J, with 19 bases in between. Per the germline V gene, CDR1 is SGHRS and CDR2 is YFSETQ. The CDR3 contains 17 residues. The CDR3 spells CASSLEQGNFRVYEQYF. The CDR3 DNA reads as TGCGCCAGCAGCTTGGAACAGGGAAATTTTAGGGTCTACGAGCAGTACTTC.

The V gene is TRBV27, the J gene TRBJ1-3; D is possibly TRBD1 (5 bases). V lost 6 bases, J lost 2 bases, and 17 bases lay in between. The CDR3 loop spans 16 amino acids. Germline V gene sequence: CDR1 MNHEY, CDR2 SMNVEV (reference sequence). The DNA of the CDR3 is TGTGCCAGCAGGTTGACCGGGGGGAATACTGGAAACACCATATATTTT. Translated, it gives CASRLTGGNTGNTIYF.

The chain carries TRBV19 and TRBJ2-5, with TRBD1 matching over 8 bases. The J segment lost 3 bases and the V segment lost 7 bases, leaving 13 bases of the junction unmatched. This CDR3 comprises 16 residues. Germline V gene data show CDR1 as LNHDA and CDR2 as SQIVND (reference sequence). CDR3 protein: CASTDRGALGEETQYF. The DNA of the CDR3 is TGTGCCAGTACCGACAGGGGAGCGCTAGGGGAAGAGACCCAGTACTTC.

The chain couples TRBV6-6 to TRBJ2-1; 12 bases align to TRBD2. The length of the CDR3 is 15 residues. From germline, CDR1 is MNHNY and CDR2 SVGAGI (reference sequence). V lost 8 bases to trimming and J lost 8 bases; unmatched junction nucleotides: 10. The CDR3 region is CASGALTSGGYEQFF. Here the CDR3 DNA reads TGTGCCAGCGGTGCTTTGACTAGCGGGGGATATGAGCAGTTCTTC.

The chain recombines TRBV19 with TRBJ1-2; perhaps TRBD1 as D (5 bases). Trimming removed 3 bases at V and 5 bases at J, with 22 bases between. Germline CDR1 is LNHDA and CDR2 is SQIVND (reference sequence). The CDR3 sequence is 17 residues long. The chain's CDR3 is CASSISPGAQARYGYTF. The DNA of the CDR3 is TGTGCCAGTAGTATCTCCCCTGGGGCTCAGGCCCGGTATGGCTACACCTTC.

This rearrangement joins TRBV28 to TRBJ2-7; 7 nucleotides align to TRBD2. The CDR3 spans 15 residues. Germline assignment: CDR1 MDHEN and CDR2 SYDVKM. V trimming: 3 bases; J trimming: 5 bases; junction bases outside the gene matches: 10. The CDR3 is CASSFYGGGFHEQYF. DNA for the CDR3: TGTGCCAGCAGTTTTTATGGGGGAGGGTTTCACGAGCAGTACTTC.

In DNA, the CDR3 is TGTGCCAGCAGCACCCAGGGGACCGGGGAGCTGTTTTTT. Protein product: CASSTQGTGELFF. This chain joins TRBV7-2 and TRBJ2-2, with a possible D match to TRBD1 (6 bases). Germline CDR1 and CDR2: SGHTA and FQGNSA. This CDR3 is built from 13 residues. Trimming stripped 5 bases from V and 5 bases from J, with 9 bases between.

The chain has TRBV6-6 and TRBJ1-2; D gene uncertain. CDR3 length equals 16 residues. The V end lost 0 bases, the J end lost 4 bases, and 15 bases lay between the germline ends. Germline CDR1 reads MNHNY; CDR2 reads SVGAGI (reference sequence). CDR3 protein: CASSYSIQANFYGYTF. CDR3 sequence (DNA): TGTGCCAGCAGTTACTCTATCCAGGCTAACTTCTATGGCTACACCTTC.

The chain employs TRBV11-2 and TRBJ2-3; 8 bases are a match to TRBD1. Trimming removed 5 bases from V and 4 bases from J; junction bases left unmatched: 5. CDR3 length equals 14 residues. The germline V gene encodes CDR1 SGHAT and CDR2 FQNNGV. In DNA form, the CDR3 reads TGTGCCAGCAGCACCCACAGGGGGGCAGATACGCAGTATTTT. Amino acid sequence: CASSTHRGADTQYF.

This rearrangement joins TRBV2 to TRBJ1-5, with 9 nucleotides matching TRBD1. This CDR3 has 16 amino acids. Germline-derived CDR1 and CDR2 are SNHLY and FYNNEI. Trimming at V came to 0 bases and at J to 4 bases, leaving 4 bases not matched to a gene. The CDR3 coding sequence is TGTGCCAGCAGTGAAGCTGGACAGGGGCGGAATCAGCCCCAGCATTTT. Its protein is CASSEAGQGRNQPQHF.

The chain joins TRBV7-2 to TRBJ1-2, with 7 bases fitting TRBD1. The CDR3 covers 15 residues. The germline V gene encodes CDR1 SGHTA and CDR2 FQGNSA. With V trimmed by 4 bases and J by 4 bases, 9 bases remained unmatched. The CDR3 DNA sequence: TGTGCCAGCAGCTCGGCCGGGACAGTCGTCTATGGCTACACCTTC. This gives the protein CASSSAGTVVYGYTF.

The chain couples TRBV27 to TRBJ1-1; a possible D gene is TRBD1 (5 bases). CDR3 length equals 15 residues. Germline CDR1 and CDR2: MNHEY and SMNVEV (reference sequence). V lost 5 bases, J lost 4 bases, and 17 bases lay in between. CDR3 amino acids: CASSPDTRGGTEAFF. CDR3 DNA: TGTGCCAGCAGTCCGGACACCCGAGGTGGCACTGAAGCTTTCTTT.

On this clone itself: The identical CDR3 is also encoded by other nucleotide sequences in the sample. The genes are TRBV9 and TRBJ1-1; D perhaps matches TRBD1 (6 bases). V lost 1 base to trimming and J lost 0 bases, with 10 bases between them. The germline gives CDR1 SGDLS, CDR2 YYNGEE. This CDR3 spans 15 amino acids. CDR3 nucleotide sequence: TGTGCCAGCAGCGTACGGGGGGCCGTGAACACTGAAGCTTTCTTT. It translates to CASSVRGAVNTEAFF.

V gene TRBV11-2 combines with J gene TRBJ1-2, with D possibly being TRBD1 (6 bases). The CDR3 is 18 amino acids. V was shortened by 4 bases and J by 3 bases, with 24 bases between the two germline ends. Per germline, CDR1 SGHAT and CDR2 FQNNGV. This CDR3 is CASSSREQGKFVDYGYTF. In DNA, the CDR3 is TGTGCCAGCAGCTCCCGCGAGCAGGGGAAGTTTGTAGACTATGGCTACACCTTC.